This T cell receptor beta chain is from a study of blood T cell repertoires in COVID-19 (dated by TCRdb to 2019 to 2021). Regarding the research as a whole: Collaborator samples came from the United States, Italy and Spain and covered acute and convalescent phases of COVID-19. The samples were drawn from the first 160 participants of the ongoing ImmuneRACE study and from about 1,200 subjects provided by 6 global collaborators. A de-identified subject ID, COVID-19 status, age in years and sex were almost always included in the sample metadata. Deeply sampled blood TCRbeta repertoires from subjects exposed to, actively infected with, or recovered from COVID-19 were included in the dataset. A freely available public database, intended as a resource for researchers studying the immune response to SARS-CoV-2, is where the repertoires were released. The prospective study material was composed of cDNA or gDNA derived from T cells, B-cell-depleted T cells, or PBMCs. HLA class I and class II types, where available, came from metadata supplied by the sample provider rather than from assay-based typing. What the work shows at the level of the full study, not this receptor alone: The amount of clinical and demographic metadata varied by source and participant and was provided uncurated.

Participants in the prospective study were enrolled through a virtual design, were aged roughly 18 to 100 years, and lived in roughly 24 United States geographic areas. In the prospective study, cohorts were assigned on the basis of participant-reported clinical history obtained from a screening survey and a study questionnaire. Recovered participants in ImmuneRACE Cohort 3 were defined by two consecutive negative NP/OP PCR tests, clearance by a healthcare professional, or resolution of symptoms. In the prospective study, whole blood, serum and a nasopharyngeal or oropharyngeal swab were collected from each participant by mobile phlebotomists. Additional blood draws and questionnaires over a roughly two-month period could optionally be provided by prospective study participants. Before DNA extraction, blood samples from the prospective study were shipped at room temperature or frozen. TCRbeta CDR3 regions were amplified from genomic DNA using the immunoSEQ Assay, a bias-controlled multiplex PCR. In the paper's pipeline: The number of nucleated cells in each sample was estimated by amplification of reference gene primers within the assay. To quantify the absolute abundance of each unique TCRbeta CDR3 rearrangement, sequence reads were collapsed and filtered. For each sample, productive Simpson clonality was calculated as the square root of Simpson's diversity index over productive rearrangements. In TCRdb, the immuneACCESS table is reduced to in-frame sequences with V and J assigned. These tables do not hold every clone; where another copy was compared, an unresolved V gene accounts for under half, and the others remain unexplained. D and trimming were read from the DNA, whereas the V and J calls and clone size are those reported in that table. The sample includes fewer than 400,000 clones, with approximately 88% observed a single time. The ten biggest clones cover more than 8.5% of the sample.

Of note for this clone: What this receptor recognizes is not known. Base qualities are missing; no much larger clone stands one base away. The identical CDR3 is also encoded by other nucleotide sequences in the sample.

Sequencing was done on a sample of PBMCs or T cells enriched from blood (not recorded which). The receptor was isolated from a woman under 30 who had recovered from COVID-19.

The bases read TGTGCCAGCAGCTTAACAGGGGGGAACACTGAAGCTTTCTTT. Its translation reads: CASSLTGGNTEAFF. The chain uses TRBV7-9 and TRBJ1-1; TRBD1 aligns with 8 central bases. CDR1 and CDR2, looked up from the germline V gene (reference sequence), are SEHNR and FQNEAQ. Trimming accounts for 2 bases at V and 1 base at J, while the number of junction bases matched to no gene is 0. The CDR3 has 14 amino acids, counting the end cysteine and phenylalanine. Only CDR3 DNA remains: 42 bases, in frame from the first base.